This T cell receptor (beta chain) originates from a study of graft-versus-host responses after intestinal transplantation. This CDR3 comprises 13 residues. Findings and caveats of the study: Among recipient marrow samples, GvH clones were found; some appeared first in ileum or blood.

Clones were sequenced by immunoSEQ multiplex PCR, and TCRdb holds only the in-frame ones, with some missing. The sample holds roughly 20,000 clones, about 55% seen once. The sequence derives from a human patient who received an intestinal transplant. The chain has TRBV1 and TRBJ2-1; no DNA check was done on the table's D call, TRBD2. TRBV1 is given as a pseudogene. The sample in question was alloreactive CD4+ T cells from a mixed lymphocyte reaction culture, obtained before intestinal transplant. This sample's subset: CFSE-low proliferating T cells sorted from roughly six-day pre-transplant mixed lymphocyte reaction (GvH or HvG direction). The CDR3 loop reads CTSIPKSGNEQFF. In DNA, the CDR3 is TGCACCAGCATCCCTAAGTCCGGGAATGAGCAGTTCTTC.